These 5 T cell receptor beta chains share one sample of origin, sequenced in a study of CD8 T cells in Susac syndrome. Roughly 0.45 to 1 ug RNA was reverse transcribed with random hexamers. TCRdb reanalysed the immunoSEQ multiplex PCR reads using MiXCR and keeps one entry per CDR3 protein. The table lists about 94,000 distinct CDR3 sequences, around 94% of them singletons. The sample was CD4+ T cells from PBMCs. These receptors all come from a human donor with Susac syndrome.

DNA for the CDR3: TGTGCCAGCAGCCTTTCGGTCGGGGAGGGGCAGCCCCAGCATTTT. The encoded protein is CASSLSVGEGQPQHF. This chain joins TRBV11-1 and TRBJ1-5; perhaps TRBD1 as D (5 bases). Germline V gives CDR1 SGHAT, CDR2 FQDESV (reference sequence). The CDR3 is made up of 15 amino acids. V was clipped by 5 bases and J by 7 bases, with 18 bases between them.

The chain recombines TRBV9 with TRBJ2-3; the match to TRBD1 covers 9 bases. CDR3 length: 16 amino acids. After removal of 4 bases from V and 5 bases from J, the junction contained 11 bases not matched to a gene. The germline CDR1 and CDR2 sequences are SGDLS and YYNGEE. The CDR3 DNA sequence: TGTGCCAGCAGCCCAGGGACAGGGAGAATGGGAGATACGCAGTATTTT. Translation: CASSPGTGRMGDTQYF.

This chain joins TRBV4-2 and TRBJ2-6; 7 nucleotides line up with TRBD2. Germline V CDR1 and CDR2: LGHNA, YNFKEQ. This CDR3 spans 16 amino acids. V shed 0 bases and J 2 bases; nucleotides not matched to a gene: 1. As DNA, the CDR3 is TGTGCCAGCAGCCAAGAGGGGGGGGCTGGGGCCAACGTCCTGACTTTC. It codes for CASSQEGGAGANVLTF.

The V gene is TRBV7-2, the J gene TRBJ1-4, with D hard to call. Per germline, CDR1 SGHTA and CDR2 FQGNSA. The CDR3 extends over 17 amino acids. Trimming took 2 bases from V and 5 from J, leaving 18 bases between them. CDR3 region: CASSLNALGAGNEKLFF. The DNA of the CDR3 is TGTGCCAGCAGCTTAAACGCCCTGGGAGCGGGGAATGAAAAACTGTTTTTT.

This chain links TRBV18 with TRBJ1-5; D might be TRBD1 (5 bases). V lost 4 bases and J lost 3, with 13 bases in between. The CDR3 runs 15 residues. Per the germline V gene, CDR1 is KGHSH and CDR2 is LQKENI. The CDR3 protein is CASSLQDGLNQPQHF. The CDR3 bases are TGTGCCAGCTCACTACAGGACGGCCTCAATCAGCCCCAGCATTTT.